This T cell receptor beta chain was profiled in a study of Graves' ophthalmopathy and Graves' hyperthyroidism. In the study overall: Peripheral blood was gathered at the point of initial diagnosis, before any treatment started.

CDR3 length: 16 residues. Deletions cut 8 bases from V and 5 bases from J, with 24 bases between. Germline CDR1 MNHEY, CDR2 SVGAGI. Findings and caveats of the study: Most thyroid clonotypes with frequency above 0.001 were detected in blood too.

For repertoire sequencing, the TCR beta CDR3 regions were amplified from RNA transcripts. Second-round multiplex PCR followed a first-round RT-PCR using HTBI primers. In TCRdb, the multiplex PCR reads were re-called with MiXCR into one record per CDR3 protein. This sample has some 400,000 distinct CDR3 sequences, with about a sixth found just once. There are many counts of this clonotype. Antigen specificity is unknown. All donors with ophthalmopathy were recorded as having moderate-to-severe activity, CAS ≥3, NOSPECS ≥4 and a duration under 3 months. If patients had other autoimmune diseases, uncontrolled infections, pregnancy or lactation, they were excluded.

The origin of this receptor is a woman aged 18-30 years with Graves' ophthalmopathy. The rearrangement links TRBV6-5 to TRBJ1-2; possible D gene TRBD1, 5 bases. Sequenced input: peripheral blood. The CDR3 spells CASSEGRQGVGYGYTF. The CDR3 nucleotides are TGTGCCAGCTCGGAGGGAAGACAAGGGGTGGGGTATGGCTACACCTTC.